Each of the 19 T cell receptor beta chains below was sequenced from the same sample in a study of CD8+CD57+ T cells in acquired aplastic anemia. Genomic DNA was employed as the template in profiling TCR beta VDJ and CDR3. TCRdb independently ran MiXCR on the reads; one entry per CDR3 protein. Among 150,000 to 200,000 distinct CDR3 sequences listed, around 48% were seen once. Individuals selected for sequencing had exhibited CD8+CD57+ cell expansion on flow cytometry. The sequencing sample was made of sorted CD4+, CD8+, or CD8+CD57+ T cells (not recorded which) from PBMCs. These receptors all come from a human donor with aplastic anemia.

This clonotype was seen a single time. This sequence joins TRBV10-3 and TRBJ1-6, with unresolved D. The length of the CDR3 is 14 residues. Germline CDR1 and CDR2: ENHRY and SYGVKD. The CDR3 reads CATEDRLYNSPLHF. The DNA of the CDR3 is TGTGCAACAGAAGACCGTCTCTATAATTCACCCCTCCACTTT.

With regard to this clonotype: Its ends do not fully match the called genes, so a read error is possible. The chain couples TRBV3-1 to TRBJ1-2, with TRBD1 identical over 7 bases. There are 13 residues in the CDR3. CDR1 and CDR2 from the germline V gene are LGHDT and YNNKEL (reference sequence). CDR3 amino acids: CASSQDRAGTASF. The CDR3 DNA reads as TGTGCCAGCAGCCAAGATCGGGCGGGGACAGCCTCCTTC.

The DNA of the CDR3 is TGTGCCAGTGGACCCCGTGGGGTCGAGCAGTACTTC. Translating it yields CASGPRGVEQYF. V is TRBV19 and J is TRBJ2-7; D not certain. This CDR3 contains 12 residues. Between the trimmed V and J ends, which lost 8 bases and 6 bases, there was a span of 14 bases. Germline CDR1 is LNHDA and CDR2 is SQIVND (reference sequence).

The chain is built from TRBV9 and TRBJ1-5, with D perhaps TRBD1 (5 bases). The CDR3 sequence is 14 residues long. V lost 4 bases and J lost 7, with 15 bases in between. Germline CDR1 SGDLS, CDR2 YYNGEE. Here the CDR3 reads CASSLDGGSQPQHF. In nucleotides, the CDR3 is TGTGCCAGCAGCTTGGACGGGGGAAGCCAGCCCCAGCATTTT.

Of note for this clonotype: One base away lies a much larger clone, so this may be a sequencing read error. The J gene is TRBJ1-1, the V gene TRBV4-1; D call uncertain. The germline CDR1 and CDR2 sequences are MGHRA and YSYEKL. CDR3 size: 15 residues. The V end lost 4 bases, the J end lost 5 bases, and 17 bases lay between the germline ends. The CDR3 reads CASSLGREQRTEAFF. DNA of the CDR3: TGCGCCAGCAGCCTAGGGCGGGAACAGAGGACTGAAGCTTTCTTT.

This clonotype has more than one count but fewer than ten. The genes are TRBV5-6 and TRBJ1-2, with D perhaps matching TRBD1 (5 bases). Germline V gene sequence: CDR1 SGHDT, CDR2 YYEEEE. This CDR3 region has 13 residues. V gave up 1 base and J gave up 7 bases, with 11 bases separating them. The CDR3 protein is CASSLTLDSGYTF. CDR3 nucleotides: TGTGCCAGCAGCTTGACCTTAGACAGTGGCTACACCTTC.

This clonotype was detected ten times or more. This CDR3 reads CASSPSALEQFF. In DNA, the CDR3 is TGTGCCAGCTCACCATCGGCGCTTGAGCAGTTCTTC. The chain has TRBV18 and TRBJ2-1; D is unresolved. V gave up 2 bases and J gave up 9 bases, with 8 bases separating them. The CDR3 is made up of 12 amino acids. Germline V CDR1 and CDR2: KGHSH, LQKENI.

The V gene is TRBV19, the J gene TRBJ1-6; TRBD1 might be the D (6 bases). The CDR3 loop spans 15 amino acids. From germline, CDR1 is LNHDA and CDR2 SQIVND (reference sequence). The ends were cut back, 7 bases at V and 9 bases at J, with 19 bases in the middle. The CDR3 region is CASTPRRDIVSPLHF. The CDR3 DNA reads as TGTGCCAGTACCCCCCGCCGGGACATAGTTTCACCCCTCCACTTT.

The gene calls are TRBV7-9 and TRBJ1-1, with 10 nucleotides matching TRBD1. Germline CDR1 reads SEHNR; CDR2 reads FQNEAQ (reference sequence). V gave up 5 bases and J gave up 5 bases; unmatched junction bases: 5. This CDR3 has 14 amino acids. The CDR3 region is CASSQTGGGTEAFF. The CDR3 DNA follows: TGTGCCAGCAGCCAGACAGGGGGCGGGACTGAAGCTTTCTTT.

The chain uses TRBV29-1 and TRBJ1-1; 7 bases map to TRBD1. This CDR3 spans 14 amino acids. Trimming cost V 7 bases and J 0 bases; bases outside gene matches: 8. Germline loops: CDR1 SQVTM, CDR2 ANQGSEA. CDR3 nucleotide sequence: TGCAGCGCTGGGACAGCGACTATGAACACTGAAGCTTTCTTT. It is translated as CSAGTATMNTEAFF.

This sequence joins TRBV10-3 and TRBJ2-3; TRBD1 matches at 7 bases. Germline loops: CDR1 ENHRY, CDR2 SYGVKD. This CDR3 comprises 13 residues. Trimming at V came to 9 bases and at J to 4 bases, leaving 7 bases not matched to a gene. CDR3 nucleotide sequence: TGTGCCATTAAAGGGGGCGCGGCAGATACGCAGTATTTT. This encodes CAIKGGAADTQYF.

The chain recombines TRBV28 with TRBJ1-5, with D maybe TRBD1 (5 bases). V was cut by 2 bases and J by 3 bases, with 8 bases left in between. Germline CDR1 MDHEN, CDR2 SYDVKM. The CDR3 contains 14 residues. In nucleotides, the CDR3 is TGTGCCAGCAGTTTACAGGGAAACAATCAGCCCCAGCATTTT. As protein: CASSLQGNNQPQHF.

The V gene is TRBV20-1, the J gene TRBJ2-7; D gene ambiguous. Trimming pared 6 bases from V and 3 bases from J, leaving 12 bases between. In germline, CDR1 is DFQATT, CDR2 SNEGSKA (reference sequence). The CDR3 is 12 amino acids. As DNA, the CDR3 is TGCAGTGCCCGCCGGTCCAACTACGAGCAGTACTTC. Its translation is CSARRSNYEQYF.

This clonotype was seen more than once but under ten times. At one of its ends the junction is not consistent with the germline gene, which may arise from a read error. V is TRBV27 and J is TRBJ2-7; 9 bases agree with TRBD1. CDR3 size: 12 residues. The germline V gene has CDR1 MNHEY and CDR2 SMNVEV (reference sequence). For the CDR3, the DNA is TGTGCCAGCAGTTTATCCCGGGACAGGGTTTGGTTC. Translation gives CASSLSRDRVWF.

This rearrangement joins TRBV3-1 to TRBJ2-7; unclear D gene. Germline V gives CDR1 LGHDT, CDR2 YNNKEL (reference sequence). The V and J ends lost 6 bases and 1 base respectively, with 10 bases between them. This CDR3 is 13 amino acids long. CDR3 in amino acids: CASSNGPSYEQYF. The CDR3 bases are TGTGCCAGCAGTAACGGACCTTCCTACGAGCAGTACTTC.

The rearrangement links TRBV12-3 or TRBV12-4 to TRBJ2-1; no definite D call. V shed 9 bases and J shed 0 bases, with 9 bases lying between them. This CDR3 region has 13 residues. The CDR3 region is CASGPSSYNEQFF. In DNA, the CDR3 is TGTGCCAGTGGGCCGAGCTCCTACAATGAGCAGTTCTTC.

This clonotype was recorded a few times. The chain links TRBV7-9 to TRBJ2-3, with no clear D. CDR1 is SEHNR, CDR2 FQNEAQ, per germline (reference sequence). With 4 bases removed from V and 2 bases from J, the gap between germline ends came to 4 bases. The CDR3 is made up of 12 amino acids. CDR3 sequence reads: CASSSPTDTQYF. The CDR3 coding sequence is TGTGCCAGCAGCTCCCCCACAGATACGCAGTATTTT.

V usage is TRBV28 and J usage is TRBJ2-7, with 8 nucleotides matching TRBD1. V lost 6 bases and J lost 2; bases outside the gene matches: 15. The CDR3 runs to 17 residues. Per the germline V gene, CDR1 is MDHEN and CDR2 is SYDVKM. DNA of the CDR3: TGTGCCAGCAGAACTTATTCCGGGACAGGTTTTACCTACGAGCAGTACTTC. It codes for CASRTYSGTGFTYEQYF.

With regard to this clonotype: This may come from a read error, since a much larger clone is one base off. The chain combines TRBV12-3 or TRBV12-4 with TRBJ2-2; 12 bases align to TRBD1. The CDR3 loop spans 14 amino acids. The CDR3 loop reads CASSPGQGAGELSF. In DNA, the CDR3 is TGTGCCAGCAGCCCGGGACAGGGGGCCGGGGAGCTGTCTTTT.